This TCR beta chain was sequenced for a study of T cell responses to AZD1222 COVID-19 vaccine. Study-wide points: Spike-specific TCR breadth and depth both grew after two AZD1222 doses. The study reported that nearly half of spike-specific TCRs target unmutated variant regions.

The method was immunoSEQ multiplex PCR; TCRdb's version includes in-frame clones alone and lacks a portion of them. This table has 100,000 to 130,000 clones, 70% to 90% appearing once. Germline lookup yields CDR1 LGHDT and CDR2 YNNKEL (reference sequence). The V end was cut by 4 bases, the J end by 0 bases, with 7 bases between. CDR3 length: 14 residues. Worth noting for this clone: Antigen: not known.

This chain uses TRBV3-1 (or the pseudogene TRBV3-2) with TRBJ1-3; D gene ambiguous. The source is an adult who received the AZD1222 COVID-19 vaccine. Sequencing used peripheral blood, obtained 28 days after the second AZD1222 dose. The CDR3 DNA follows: TGTGCCAGCAGCCGGGCACACTCTGGAAACACCATATATTTT. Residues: CASSRAHSGNTIYF.